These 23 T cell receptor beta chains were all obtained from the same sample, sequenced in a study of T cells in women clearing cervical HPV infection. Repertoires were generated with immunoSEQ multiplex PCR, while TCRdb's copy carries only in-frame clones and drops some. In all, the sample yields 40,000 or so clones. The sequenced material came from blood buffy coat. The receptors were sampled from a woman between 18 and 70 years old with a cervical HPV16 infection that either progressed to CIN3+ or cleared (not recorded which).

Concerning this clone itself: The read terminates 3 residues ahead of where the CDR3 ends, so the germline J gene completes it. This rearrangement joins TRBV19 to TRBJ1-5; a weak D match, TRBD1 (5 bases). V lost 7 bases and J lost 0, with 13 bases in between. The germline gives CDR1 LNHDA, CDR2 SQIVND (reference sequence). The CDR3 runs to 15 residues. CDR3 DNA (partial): TGTGCCAGTACCCCAACAGGCTATAGCAATCAGCCC. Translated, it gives CASTPTGYSNQP. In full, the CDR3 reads CASTPTGYSNQPQHF.

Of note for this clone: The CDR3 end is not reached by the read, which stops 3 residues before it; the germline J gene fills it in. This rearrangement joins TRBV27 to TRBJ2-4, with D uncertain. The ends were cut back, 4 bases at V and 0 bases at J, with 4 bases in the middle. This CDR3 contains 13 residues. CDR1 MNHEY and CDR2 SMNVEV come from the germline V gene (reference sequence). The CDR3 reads CASSSLAKNIQYF. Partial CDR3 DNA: TGTGCCAGCAGTTCCCTAGCCAAAAACATT.

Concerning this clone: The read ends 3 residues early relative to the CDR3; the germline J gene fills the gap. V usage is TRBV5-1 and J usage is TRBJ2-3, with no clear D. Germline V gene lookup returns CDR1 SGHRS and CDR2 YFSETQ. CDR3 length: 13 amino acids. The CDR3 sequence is CASSLKPGETQYF. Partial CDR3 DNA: TGCGCCAGCAGCTTGAAACCAGGAGAGACG. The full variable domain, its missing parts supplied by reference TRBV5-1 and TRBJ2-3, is KAGVTQTPRYLIKTRGQQVTLSCSPISGHRSVSWYQQTPGQGLQFLFEYFSETQRNKGNFPGRFSGRQFSNSRSEMNVSTLELGDSALYLCASSLKPGETQYFGPGTRLTVL.

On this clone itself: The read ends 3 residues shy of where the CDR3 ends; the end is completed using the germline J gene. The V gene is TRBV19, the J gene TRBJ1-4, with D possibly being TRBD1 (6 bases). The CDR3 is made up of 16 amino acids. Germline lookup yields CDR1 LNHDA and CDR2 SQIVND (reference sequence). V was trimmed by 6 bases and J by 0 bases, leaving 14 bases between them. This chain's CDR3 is CASSHGRTATNEKLFF. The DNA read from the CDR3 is TGTGCCAGTAGCCATGGGAGGACAGCAACTAATGAAAAA.

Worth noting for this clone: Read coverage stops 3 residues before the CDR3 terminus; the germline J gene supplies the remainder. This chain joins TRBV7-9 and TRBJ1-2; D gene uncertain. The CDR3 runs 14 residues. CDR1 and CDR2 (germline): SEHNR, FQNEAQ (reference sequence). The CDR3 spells CATIPLAGGRDYTF. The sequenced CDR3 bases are TGTGCCACCATACCCCTAGCGGGAGGGAGGGAC. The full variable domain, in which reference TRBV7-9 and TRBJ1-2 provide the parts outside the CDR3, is DTGVSQNPRHKITKRGQNVTFRCDPISEHNRLYWYRQTLGQGPEFLTYFQNEAQLEKSRLLSDRFSAERPKGSFSTLEIQRTEQGDSAMYLCATIPLAGGRDYTFGSGTRLTVV.

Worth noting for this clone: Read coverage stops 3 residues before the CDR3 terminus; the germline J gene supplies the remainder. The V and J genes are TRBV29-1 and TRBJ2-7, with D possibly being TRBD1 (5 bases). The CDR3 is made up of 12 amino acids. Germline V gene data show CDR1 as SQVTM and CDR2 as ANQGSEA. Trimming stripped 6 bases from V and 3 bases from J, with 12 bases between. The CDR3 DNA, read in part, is TGCAGCGTCCGCAGGGAAGGCTACGAG. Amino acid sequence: CSVRREGYE. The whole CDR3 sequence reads CSVRREGYEQYF.

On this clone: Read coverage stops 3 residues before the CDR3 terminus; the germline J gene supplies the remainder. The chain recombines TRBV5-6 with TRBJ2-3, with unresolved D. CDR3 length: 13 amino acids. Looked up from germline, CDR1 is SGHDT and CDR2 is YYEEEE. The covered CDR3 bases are TGTGCCAGCAGCTCAGGTCCCCAAGAGACG. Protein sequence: CASSSGPQET. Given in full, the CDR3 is CASSSGPQETQYF.

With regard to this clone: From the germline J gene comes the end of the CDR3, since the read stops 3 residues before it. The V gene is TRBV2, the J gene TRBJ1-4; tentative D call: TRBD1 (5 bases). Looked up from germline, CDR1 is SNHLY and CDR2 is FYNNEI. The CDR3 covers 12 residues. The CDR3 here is CASRPRVSPLFF. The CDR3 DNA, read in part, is TGTGCCAGCCGACCCAGGGTTTCACCA.

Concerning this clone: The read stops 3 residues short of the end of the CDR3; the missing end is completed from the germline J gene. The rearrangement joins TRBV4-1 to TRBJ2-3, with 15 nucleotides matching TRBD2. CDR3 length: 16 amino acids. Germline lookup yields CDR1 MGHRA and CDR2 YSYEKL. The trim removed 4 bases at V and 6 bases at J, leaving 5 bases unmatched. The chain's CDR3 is CASSRTSGRAGDTQYF. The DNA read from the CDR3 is TGCGCCAGCAGCCGGACTAGCGGGAGGGCAGGGGATACG.

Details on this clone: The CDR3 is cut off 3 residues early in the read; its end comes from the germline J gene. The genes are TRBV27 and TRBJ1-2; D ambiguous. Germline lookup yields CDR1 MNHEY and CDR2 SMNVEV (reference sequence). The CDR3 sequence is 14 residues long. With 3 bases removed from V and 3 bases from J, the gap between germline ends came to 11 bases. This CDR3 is CASSFKAFYYGYTF. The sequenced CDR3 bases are TGTGCCAGCAGTTTTAAAGCCTTCTACTATGGC.

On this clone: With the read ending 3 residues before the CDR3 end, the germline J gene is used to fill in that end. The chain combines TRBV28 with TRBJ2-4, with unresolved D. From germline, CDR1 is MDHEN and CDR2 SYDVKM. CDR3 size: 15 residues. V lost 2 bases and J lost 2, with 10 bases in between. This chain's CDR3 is CASSLPSDSKNIQYF. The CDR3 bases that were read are TGTGCCAGCAGTTTACCGAGCGACTCCAAAAACATT.

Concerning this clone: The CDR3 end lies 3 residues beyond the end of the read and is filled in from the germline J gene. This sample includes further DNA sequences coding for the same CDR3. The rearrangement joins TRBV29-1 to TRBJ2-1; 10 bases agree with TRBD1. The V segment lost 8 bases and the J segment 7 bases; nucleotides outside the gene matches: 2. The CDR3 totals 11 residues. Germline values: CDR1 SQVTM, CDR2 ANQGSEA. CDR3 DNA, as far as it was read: TGCAGCTGGGGACAGGGGAATGAG. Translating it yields CSWGQGNE. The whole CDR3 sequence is CSWGQGNEQFF.

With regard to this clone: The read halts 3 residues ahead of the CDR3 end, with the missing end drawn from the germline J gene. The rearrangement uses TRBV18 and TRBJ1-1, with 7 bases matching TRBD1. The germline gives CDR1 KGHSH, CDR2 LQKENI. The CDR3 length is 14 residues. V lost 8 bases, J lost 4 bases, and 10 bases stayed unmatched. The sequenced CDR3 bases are TGTGCCAGCGAATCGAATTCAGGGGGCACTGAA. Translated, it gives CASESNSGGTE. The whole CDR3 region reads CASESNSGGTEAFF.

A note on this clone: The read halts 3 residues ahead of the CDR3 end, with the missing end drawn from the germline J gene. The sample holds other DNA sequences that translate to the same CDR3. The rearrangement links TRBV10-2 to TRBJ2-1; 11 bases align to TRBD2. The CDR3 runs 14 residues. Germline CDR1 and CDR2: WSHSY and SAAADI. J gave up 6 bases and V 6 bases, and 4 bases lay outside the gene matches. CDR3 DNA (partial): TGCGCCAGCAGACTAGCGGGAGAAGGCAATGAG. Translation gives CASRLAGEGNE. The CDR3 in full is CASRLAGEGNEQFF.

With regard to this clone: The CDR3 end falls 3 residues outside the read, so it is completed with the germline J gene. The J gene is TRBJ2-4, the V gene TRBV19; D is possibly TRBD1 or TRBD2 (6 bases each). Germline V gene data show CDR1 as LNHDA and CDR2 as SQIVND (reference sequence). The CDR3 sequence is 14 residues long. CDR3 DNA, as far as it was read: TGTGCCAGTAGTCCCACAGGGAGGCTCTATGGT. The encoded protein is CASSPTGRLYG. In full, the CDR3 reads CASSPTGRLYGQYF.

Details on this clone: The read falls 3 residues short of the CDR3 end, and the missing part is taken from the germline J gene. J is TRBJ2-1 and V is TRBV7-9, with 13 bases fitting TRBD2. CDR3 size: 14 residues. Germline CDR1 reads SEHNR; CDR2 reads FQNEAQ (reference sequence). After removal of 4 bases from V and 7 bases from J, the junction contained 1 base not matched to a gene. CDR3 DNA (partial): TGTGCCAGCAGCTGGACTAGCGGGGGAAATGAG. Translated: CASSWTSGGNE. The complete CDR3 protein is CASSWTSGGNEQFF.

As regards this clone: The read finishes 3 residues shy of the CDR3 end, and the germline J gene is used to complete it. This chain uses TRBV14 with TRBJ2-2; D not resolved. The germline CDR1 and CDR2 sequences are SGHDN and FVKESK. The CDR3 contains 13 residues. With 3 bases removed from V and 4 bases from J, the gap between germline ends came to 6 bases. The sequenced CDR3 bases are TGTGCCAGCAGCCATTCTATCACCGGGGAG. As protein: CASSHSITGE. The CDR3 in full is CASSHSITGELFF. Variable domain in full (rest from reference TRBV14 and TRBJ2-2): EAGVTQFPSHSVIEKGQTVTLRCDPISGHDNLYWYRRVMGKEIKFLLHFVKESKQDESGMPNNRFLAERTGGTYSTLKVQPAELEDSGVYFCASSHSITGELFFGEGSRLTVL.

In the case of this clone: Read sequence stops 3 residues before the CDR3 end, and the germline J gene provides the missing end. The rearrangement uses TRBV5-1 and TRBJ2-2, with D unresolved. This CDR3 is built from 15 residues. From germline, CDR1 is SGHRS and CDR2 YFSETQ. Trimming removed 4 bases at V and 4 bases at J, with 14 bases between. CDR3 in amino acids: CASSPRSGGTGELFF. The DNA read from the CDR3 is TGCGCCAGCAGCCCCCGGTCCGGCGGCACCGGGGAG.

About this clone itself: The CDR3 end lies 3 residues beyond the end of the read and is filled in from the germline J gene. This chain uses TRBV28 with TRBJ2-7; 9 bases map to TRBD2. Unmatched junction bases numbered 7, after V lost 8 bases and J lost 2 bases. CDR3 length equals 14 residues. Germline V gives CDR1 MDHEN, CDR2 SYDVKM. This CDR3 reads CASSLTSGTYEQYF. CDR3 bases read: TGTGCCAGCTCCCTGACTAGCGGCACCTACGAG. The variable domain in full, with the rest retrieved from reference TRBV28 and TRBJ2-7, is DVKVTQSSRYLVKRTGEKVFLECVQDMDHENMFWYRQDPGLGLRLIYFSYDVKMKEKGDIPEGYSVSREKKERFSLILESASTNQTSMYLCASSLTSGTYEQYFGPGTRLTVT.

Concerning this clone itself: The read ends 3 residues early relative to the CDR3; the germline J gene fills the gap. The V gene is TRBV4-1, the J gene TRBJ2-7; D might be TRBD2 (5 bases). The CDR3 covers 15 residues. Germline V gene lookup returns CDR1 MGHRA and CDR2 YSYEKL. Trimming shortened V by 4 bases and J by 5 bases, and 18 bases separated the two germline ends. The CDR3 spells CASSPIFRGSHEQYF. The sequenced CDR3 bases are TGCGCCAGCAGCCCCATTTTCCGGGGATCCCACGAG.

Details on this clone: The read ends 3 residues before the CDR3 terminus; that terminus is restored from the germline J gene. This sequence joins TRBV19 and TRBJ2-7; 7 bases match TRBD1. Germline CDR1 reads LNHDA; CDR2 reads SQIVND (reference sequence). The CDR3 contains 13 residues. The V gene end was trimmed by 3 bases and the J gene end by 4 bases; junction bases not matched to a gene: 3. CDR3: CASSMTGRYEQYF. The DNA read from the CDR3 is TGTGCCAGTAGTATGACAGGGAGATACGAG.

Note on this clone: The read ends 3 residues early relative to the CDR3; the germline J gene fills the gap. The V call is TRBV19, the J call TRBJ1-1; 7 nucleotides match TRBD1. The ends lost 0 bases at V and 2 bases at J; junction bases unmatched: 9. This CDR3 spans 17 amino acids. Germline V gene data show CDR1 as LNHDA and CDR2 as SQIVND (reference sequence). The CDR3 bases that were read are TGTGCCAGTAGTATAGATCCCACAGGGGCCATCAACACTGAA. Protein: CASSIDPTGAINTE. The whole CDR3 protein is CASSIDPTGAINTEAFF.

The CDR3 here is CASSSGQVETQYF. CDR3 bases read: TGTGCCAGCAGCTCCGGACAGGTGGAGACG. The genes are TRBV7-2 and TRBJ2-3; 7 bases fit TRBD1. The read is 3 residues too short to cover the CDR3 end, so that end is filled in from the germline J gene. CDR1 and CDR2 (germline): SGHTA, FQGNSA. This CDR3 region has 13 residues. Using reference TRBV7-2 and TRBJ2-3 for the parts outside the CDR3, the full variable domain is GAGVSQSPSNKVTEKGKDVELRCDPISGHTALYWYRQSLGQGLEFLIYFQGNSAPDKSGLPSDRFSAERTGGSVSTLTIQRTQQEDSAVYLCASSSGQVETQYFGPGTRLTVL.